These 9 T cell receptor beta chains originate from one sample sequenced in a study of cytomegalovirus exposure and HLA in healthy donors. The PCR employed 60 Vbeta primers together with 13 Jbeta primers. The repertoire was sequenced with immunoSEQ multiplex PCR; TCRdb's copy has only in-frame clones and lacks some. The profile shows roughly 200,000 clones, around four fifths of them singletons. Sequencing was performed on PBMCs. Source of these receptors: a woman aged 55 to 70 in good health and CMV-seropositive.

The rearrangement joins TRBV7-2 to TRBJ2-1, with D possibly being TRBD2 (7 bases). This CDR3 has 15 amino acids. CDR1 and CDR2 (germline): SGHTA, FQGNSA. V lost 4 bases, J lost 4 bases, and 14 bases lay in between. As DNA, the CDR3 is TGTGCCAGCAGCTCCGGGGGGCGAACATACAATGAGCAGTTCTTC. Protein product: CASSSGGRTYNEQFF. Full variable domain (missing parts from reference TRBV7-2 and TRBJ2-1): GAGVSQSPSNKVTEKGKDVELRCDPISGHTALYWYRQSLGQGLEFLIYFQGNSAPDKSGLPSDRFSAERTGGSVSTLTIQRTQQEDSAVYLCASSSGGRTYNEQFFGPGTRLTVL.

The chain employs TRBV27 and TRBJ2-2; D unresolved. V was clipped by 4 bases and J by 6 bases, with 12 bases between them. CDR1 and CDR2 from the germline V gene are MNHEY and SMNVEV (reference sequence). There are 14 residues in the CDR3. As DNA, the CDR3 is TGTGCCAGCAGTTCTCCGGGTCTCGCCGGGGAGCTGTTTTTT. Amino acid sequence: CASSSPGLAGELFF.

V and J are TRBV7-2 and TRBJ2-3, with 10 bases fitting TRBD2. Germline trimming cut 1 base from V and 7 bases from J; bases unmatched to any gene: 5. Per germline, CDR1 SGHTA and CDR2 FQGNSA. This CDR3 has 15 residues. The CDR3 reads CASSLVGTSENTQYF. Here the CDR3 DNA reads TGTGCCAGCAGCTTAGTAGGGACTAGCGAGAATACGCAGTATTTT.

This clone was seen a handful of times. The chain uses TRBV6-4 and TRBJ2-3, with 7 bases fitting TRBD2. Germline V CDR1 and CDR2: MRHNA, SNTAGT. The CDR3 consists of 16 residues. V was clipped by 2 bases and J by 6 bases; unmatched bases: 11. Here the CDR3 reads CASSDGGGAHIDTQYF. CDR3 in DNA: TGTGCCAGCAGTGACGGCGGGGGAGCGCACATCGATACGCAGTATTTT.

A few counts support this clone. Here the CDR3 reads CASTEGNTEAFF. The CDR3 region has the DNA TGTGCCAGCACCGAGGGGAACACTGAAGCTTTCTTT. The rearrangement links TRBV6-1 to TRBJ1-1; no firm D call. There are 12 residues in the CDR3. V lost 7 bases, J lost 1 base, and 7 bases lay in between. Germline V gene data show CDR1 as MNHNS and CDR2 as SASEGT.

The CDR3: CASSFPTLGSLGGNSPLHF. Here the CDR3 DNA reads TGTGCCAGCAGTTTCCCCACTTTGGGATCCCTGGGGGGTAATTCACCCCTCCACTTT. The chain joins TRBV28 to TRBJ1-6; tentatively, D is TRBD1 (5 bases). The V gene lost 3 bases and the J gene lost 6 bases, with 24 bases spanning the gap. The CDR3 has 19 amino acids. Germline loops: CDR1 MDHEN, CDR2 SYDVKM.

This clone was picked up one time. This chain's CDR3 is CASSVGGPRNTIYF. The CDR3 coding sequence is TGTGCCAGCAGTGTAGGGGGCCCCAGAAACACCATATATTTT. This rearrangement joins TRBV2 to TRBJ1-3; 7 bases match TRBD1. CDR3 length equals 14 residues. Per the germline V gene, CDR1 is SNHLY and CDR2 is FYNNEI. J gave up 5 bases and V 4 bases, and 5 bases lay outside the gene matches.

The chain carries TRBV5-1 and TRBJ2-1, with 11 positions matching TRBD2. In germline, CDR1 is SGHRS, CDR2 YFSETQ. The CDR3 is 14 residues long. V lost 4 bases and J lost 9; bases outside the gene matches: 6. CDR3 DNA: TGCGCCAGCAGCCCAGGGACTAGCGGAAGTGAGCAGTTCTTC. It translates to CASSPGTSGSEQFF.

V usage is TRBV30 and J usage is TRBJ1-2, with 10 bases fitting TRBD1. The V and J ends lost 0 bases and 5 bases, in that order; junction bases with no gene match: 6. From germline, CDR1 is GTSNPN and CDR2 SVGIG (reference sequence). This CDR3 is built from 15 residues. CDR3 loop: CAWSVQGQGMYGYTF. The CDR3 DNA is TGTGCCTGGAGTGTACAGGGACAGGGGATGTATGGCTACACCTTC.